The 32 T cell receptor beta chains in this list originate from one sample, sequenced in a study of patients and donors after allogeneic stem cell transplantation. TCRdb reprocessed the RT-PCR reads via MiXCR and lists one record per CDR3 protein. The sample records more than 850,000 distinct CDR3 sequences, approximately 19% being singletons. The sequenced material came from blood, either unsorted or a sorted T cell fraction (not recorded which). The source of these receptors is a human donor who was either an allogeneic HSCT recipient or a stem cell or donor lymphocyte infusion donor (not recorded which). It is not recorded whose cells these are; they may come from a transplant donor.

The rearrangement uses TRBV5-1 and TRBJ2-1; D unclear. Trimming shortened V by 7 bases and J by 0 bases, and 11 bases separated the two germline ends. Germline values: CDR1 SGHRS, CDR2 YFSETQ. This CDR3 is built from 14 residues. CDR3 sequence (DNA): TGCGCCAGCTCAGACACAAACTCCTACAATGAGCAGTTCTTC. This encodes CASSDTNSYNEQFF.

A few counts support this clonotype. DNA for the CDR3: TGCAGTGCTAGAGATGGGGCGGGAGGTGGTGTCGGGGAGCTGTTTTTT. Amino acids: CSARDGAGGGVGELFF. The rearrangement links TRBV20-1 to TRBJ2-2; 8 positions agree with TRBD2. Germline lookup yields CDR1 DFQATT and CDR2 SNEGSKA (reference sequence). CDR3 length: 16 amino acids. V trimming: 0 bases; J trimming: 7 bases; junction bases outside the gene matches: 10.

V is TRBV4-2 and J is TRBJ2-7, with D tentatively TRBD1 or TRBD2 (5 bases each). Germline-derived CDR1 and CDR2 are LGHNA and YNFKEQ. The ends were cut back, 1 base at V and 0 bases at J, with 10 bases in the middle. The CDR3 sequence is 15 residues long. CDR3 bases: TGTGCCAGCAGCCAAGGGGACCAGAGCTCCTACGAGCAGTACTTC. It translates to CASSQGDQSSYEQYF.

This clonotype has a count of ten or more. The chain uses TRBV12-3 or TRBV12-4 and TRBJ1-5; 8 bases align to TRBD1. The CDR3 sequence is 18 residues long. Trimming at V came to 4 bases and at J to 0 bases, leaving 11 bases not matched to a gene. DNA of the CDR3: TGTGCCAGCAGTTCCGGGACAGGACCTTCCTATAGCAATCAGCCCCAGCATTTT. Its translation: CASSSGTGPSYSNQPQHF.

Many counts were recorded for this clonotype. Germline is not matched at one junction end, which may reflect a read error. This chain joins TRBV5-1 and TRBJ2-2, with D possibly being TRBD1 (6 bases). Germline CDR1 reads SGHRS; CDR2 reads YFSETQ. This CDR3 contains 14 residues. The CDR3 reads CASSSGQNTGELFF. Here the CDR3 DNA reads TGTGCCAGCAGCTCGGGACAGAACACCGGGGAGCTGTTTTTT.

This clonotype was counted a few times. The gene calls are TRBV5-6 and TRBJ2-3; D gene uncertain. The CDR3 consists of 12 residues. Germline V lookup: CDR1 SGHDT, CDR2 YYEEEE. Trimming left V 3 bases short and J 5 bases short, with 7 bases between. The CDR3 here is CASSSVEDTQYF. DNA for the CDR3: TGTGCCAGCAGCTCGGTGGAAGATACGCAGTATTTT.

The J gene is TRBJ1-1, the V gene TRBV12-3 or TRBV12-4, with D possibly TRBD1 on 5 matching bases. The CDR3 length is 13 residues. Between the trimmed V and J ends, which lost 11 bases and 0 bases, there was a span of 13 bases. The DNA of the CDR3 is TGTGCCGGACAAAGACAGATGAACACTGAAGCTTTCTTT. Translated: CAGQRQMNTEAFF.

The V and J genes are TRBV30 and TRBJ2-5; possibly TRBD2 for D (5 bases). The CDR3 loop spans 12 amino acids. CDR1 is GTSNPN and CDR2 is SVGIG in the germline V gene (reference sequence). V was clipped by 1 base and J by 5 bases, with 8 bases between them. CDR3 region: CAWSGGVETQYF. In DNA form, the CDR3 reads TGTGCCTGGAGTGGGGGAGTGGAGACCCAGTACTTC.

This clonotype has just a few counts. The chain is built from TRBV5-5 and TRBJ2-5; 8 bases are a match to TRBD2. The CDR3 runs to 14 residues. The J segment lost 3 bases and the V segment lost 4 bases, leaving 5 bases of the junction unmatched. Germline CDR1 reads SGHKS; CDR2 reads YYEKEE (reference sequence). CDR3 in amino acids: CASSLPGREETQYF. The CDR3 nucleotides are TGTGCCAGCAGCCTCCCCGGGAGGGAAGAGACCCAGTACTTC.

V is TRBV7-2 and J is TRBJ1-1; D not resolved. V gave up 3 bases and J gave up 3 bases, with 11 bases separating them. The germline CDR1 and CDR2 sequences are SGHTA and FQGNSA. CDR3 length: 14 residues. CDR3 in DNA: TGTGCCAGCAGCTTCGATGGGGTTGACACTGAAGCTTTCTTT. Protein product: CASSFDGVDTEAFF.

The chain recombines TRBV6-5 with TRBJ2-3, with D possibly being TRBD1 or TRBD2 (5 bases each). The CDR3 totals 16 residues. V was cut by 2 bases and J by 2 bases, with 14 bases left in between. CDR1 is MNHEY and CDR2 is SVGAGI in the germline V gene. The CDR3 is CASSYRLGGTTDTQYF. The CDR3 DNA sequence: TGTGCCAGCAGTTACCGATTGGGTGGGACCACAGATACGCAGTATTTT.

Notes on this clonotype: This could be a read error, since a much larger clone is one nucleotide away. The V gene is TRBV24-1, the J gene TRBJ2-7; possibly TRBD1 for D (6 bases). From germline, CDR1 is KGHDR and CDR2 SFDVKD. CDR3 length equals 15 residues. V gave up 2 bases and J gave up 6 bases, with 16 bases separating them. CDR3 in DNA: TGTGCCACCAGTGATTCAGGGGAAGTGATCCGCGAGCAGTACTTC. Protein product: CATSDSGEVIREQYF.

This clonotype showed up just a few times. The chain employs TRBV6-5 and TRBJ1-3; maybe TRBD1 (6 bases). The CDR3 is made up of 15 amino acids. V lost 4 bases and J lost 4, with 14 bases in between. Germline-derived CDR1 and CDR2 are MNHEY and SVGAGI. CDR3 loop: CASSSDSSDGNTIYF. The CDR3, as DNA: TGTGCCAGCAGTTCGGACAGTTCGGACGGAAACACCATATATTTT.

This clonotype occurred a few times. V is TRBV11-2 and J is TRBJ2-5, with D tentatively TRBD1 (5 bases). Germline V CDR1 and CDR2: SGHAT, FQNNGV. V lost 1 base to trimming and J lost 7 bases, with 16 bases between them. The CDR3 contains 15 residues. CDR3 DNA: TGTGCCAGCAGCTTAGTTACCTCAGGGCCCGGGACCCAGTACTTC. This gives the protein CASSLVTSGPGTQYF.

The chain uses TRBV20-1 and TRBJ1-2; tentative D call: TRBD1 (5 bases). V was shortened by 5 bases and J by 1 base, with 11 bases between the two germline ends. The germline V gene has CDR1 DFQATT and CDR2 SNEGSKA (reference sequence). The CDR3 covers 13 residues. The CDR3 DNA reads TGCAGTGCTCCAGGGTCCCATAACTATGGCTACACCTTC. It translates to CSAPGSHNYGYTF.

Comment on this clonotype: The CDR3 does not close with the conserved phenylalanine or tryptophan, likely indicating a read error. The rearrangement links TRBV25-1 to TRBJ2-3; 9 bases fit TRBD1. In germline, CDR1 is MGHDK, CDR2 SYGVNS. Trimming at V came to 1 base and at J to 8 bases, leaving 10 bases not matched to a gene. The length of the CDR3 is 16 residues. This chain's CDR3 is CASSESGDRERGTQYL. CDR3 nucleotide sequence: TGTGCCAGCAGTGAATCCGGGGACAGGGAAAGAGGTACGCAGTATTTA.

The CDR3 protein is CASSLGRGGGKETQYF. Written as DNA, the CDR3 is TGTGCCAGCAGCTTAGGGCGCGGGGGGGGTAAAGAGACCCAGTACTTC. V is TRBV7-3 and J is TRBJ2-5; 9 nucleotides line up with TRBD2. The germline V gene encodes CDR1 SGHTA and CDR2 FQGTGA. CDR3 length: 16 residues. Germline trimming cut 2 bases from V and 3 bases from J; bases unmatched to any gene: 7. The entire variable domain, with the rest obtained from reference TRBV7-3 and TRBJ2-5, is as follows: GAGVSQTPSNKVTEKGKYVELRCDPISGHTALYWYRQSLGQGPEFLIYFQGTGAADDSGLPNDRFFAVRPEGSVSTLKIQRTERGDSAVYLCASSLGRGGGKETQYFGPGTRLLVL.

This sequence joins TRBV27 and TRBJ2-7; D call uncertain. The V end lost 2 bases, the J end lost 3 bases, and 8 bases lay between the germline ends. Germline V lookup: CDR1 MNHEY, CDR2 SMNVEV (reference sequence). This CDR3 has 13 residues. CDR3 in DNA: TGTGCCAGCAGTTTACCAGGTCACTACGAGCAGTACTTC. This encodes CASSLPGHYEQYF.

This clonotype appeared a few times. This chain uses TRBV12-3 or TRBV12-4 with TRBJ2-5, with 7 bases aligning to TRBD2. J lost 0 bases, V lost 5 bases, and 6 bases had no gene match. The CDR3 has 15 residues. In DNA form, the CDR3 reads TGTGCCAGCAGTCTCCCCGGGAGGTACCAAGAGACCCAGTACTTC. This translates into CASSLPGRYQETQYF.

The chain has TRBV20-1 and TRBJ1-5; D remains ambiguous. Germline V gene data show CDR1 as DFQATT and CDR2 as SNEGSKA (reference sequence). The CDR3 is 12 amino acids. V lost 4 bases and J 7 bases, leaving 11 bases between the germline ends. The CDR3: CSAKGRGQPQHF. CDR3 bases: TGCAGTGCTAAGGGCAGAGGACAGCCCCAGCATTTT.

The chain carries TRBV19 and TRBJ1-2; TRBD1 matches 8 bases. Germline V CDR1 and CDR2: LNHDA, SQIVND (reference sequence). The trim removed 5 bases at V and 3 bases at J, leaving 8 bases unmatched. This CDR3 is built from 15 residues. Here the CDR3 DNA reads TGTGCCAGTAGTTCATCAGGGGGCCGAGACTATGGCTACACCTTC. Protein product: CASSSSGGRDYGYTF.

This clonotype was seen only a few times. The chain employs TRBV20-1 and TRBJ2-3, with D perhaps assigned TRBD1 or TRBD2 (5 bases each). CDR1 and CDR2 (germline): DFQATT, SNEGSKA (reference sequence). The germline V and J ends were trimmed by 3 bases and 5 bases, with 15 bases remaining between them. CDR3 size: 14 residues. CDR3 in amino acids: CSASYGARRDTQYF. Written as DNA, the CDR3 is TGCAGTGCTAGCTACGGGGCCCGGCGAGATACGCAGTATTTT.

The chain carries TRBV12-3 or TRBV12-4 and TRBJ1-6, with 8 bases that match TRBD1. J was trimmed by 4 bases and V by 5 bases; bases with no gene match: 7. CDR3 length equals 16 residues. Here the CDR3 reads CASSDRGEYYNSPLHF. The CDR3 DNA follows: TGTGCCAGCAGTGACAGGGGCGAATATTATAATTCACCCCTCCACTTT.

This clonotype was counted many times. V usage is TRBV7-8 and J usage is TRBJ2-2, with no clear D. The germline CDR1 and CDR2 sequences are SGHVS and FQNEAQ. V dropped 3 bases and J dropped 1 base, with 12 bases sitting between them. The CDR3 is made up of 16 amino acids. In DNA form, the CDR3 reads TGTGCCAGCAGCTTCCGGCAGGATCAGAACACCGGGGAGCTGTTTTTT. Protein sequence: CASSFRQDQNTGELFF.

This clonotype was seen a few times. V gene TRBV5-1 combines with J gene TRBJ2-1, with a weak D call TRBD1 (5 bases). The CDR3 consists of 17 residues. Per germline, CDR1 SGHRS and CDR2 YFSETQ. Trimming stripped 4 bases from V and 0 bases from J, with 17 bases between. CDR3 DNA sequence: TGCGCCAGCAGCCCAGTCCAGGGAACGAGCTCCTACAATGAGCAGTTCTTC. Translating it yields CASSPVQGTSSYNEQFF. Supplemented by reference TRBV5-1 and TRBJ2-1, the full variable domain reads KAGVTQTPRYLIKTRGQQVTLSCSPISGHRSVSWYQQTPGQGLQFLFEYFSETQRNKGNFPGRFSGRQFSNSRSEMNVSTLELGDSALYLCASSPVQGTSSYNEQFFGPGTRLTVL.

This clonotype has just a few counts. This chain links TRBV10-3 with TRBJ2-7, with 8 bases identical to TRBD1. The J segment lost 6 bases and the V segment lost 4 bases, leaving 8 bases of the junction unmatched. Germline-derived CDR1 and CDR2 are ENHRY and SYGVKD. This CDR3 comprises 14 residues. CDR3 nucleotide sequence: TGTGCCATCAGTGGTGGACAGGGAAGCAGCGAGCAGTACTTC. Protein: CAISGGQGSSEQYF.

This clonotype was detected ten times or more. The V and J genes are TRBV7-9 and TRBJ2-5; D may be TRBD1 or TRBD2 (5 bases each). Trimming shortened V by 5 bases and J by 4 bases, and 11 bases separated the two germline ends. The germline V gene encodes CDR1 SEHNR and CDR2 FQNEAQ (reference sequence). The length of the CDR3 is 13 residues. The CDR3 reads CASSAGTPETQYF. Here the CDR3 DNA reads TGTGCCAGCAGCGCCGGGACGCCAGAGACCCAGTACTTC. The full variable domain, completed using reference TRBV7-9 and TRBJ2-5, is DTGVSQNPRHKITKRGQNVTFRCDPISEHNRLYWYRQTLGQGPEFLTYFQNEAQLEKSRLLSDRFSAERPKGSFSTLEIQRTEQGDSAMYLCASSAGTPETQYFGPGTRLLVL.

Here the CDR3 reads CASSLASGVANYGYTF. The CDR3 DNA reads as TGTGCCAGCAGCTTGGCCTCGGGGGTAGCTAACTATGGCTACACCTTC. The V gene is TRBV7-9, the J gene TRBJ1-2; perhaps TRBD1 as D (5 bases). Germline-derived CDR1 and CDR2 are SEHNR and FQNEAQ (reference sequence). This CDR3 region has 16 residues. V gave up 3 bases and J gave up 0 bases, with 14 bases separating them.

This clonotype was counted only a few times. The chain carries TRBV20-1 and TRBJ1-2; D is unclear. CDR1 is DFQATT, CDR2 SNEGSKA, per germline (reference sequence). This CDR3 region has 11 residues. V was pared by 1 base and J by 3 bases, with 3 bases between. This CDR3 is CSARGYYGYTF. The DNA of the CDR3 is TGCAGTGCTAGAGGATACTATGGCTACACCTTC.

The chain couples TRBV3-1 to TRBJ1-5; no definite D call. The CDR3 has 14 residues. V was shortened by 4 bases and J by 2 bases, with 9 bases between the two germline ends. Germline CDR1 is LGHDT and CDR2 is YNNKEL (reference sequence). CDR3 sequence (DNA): TGTGCCAGCAGCCCGCGGTGGGGCAATCAGCCCCAGCATTTT. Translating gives CASSPRWGNQPQHF.

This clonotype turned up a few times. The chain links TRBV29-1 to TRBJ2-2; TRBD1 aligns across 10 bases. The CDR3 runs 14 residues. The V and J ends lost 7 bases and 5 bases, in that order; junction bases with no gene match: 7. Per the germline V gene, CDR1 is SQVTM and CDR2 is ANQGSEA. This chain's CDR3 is CSARTGGNTGELFF. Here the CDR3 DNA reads TGCAGCGCTAGGACAGGGGGTAATACCGGGGAGCTGTTTTTT.

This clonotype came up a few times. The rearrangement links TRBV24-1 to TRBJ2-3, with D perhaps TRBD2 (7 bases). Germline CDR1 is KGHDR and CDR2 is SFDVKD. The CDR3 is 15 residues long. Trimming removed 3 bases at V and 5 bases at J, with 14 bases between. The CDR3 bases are TGTGCCACCAGTGATGGGAGCGGGGACAAAGATACGCAGTATTTT. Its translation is CATSDGSGDKDTQYF.